This T cell receptor beta chain is drawn from a study of cytomegalovirus exposure and HLA in healthy donors. This clone was found a few times. CDR1 is SGDLS and CDR2 is YYNGEE in the germline V gene. V was cut by 3 bases and J by 0 bases, with 7 bases left in between. The CDR3 totals 14 residues. PCR employed 60 Vbeta and 13 Jbeta primers. Clones were read by immunoSEQ multiplex PCR, and TCRdb kept only the in-frame ones, dropping some. The sample lists 100,000 to 150,000 clones; 74% were seen once. Sequenced material: PBMCs. The chain recombines TRBV9 with TRBJ1-3; D is unresolved. The TCR originated in a woman between 50 and 59 years old in good health and CMV-seropositive. The CDR3 bases are TGTGCCAGCAGCGGAGGGTACTCTGGAAACACCATATATTTT. Amino acids: CASSGGYSGNTIYF.